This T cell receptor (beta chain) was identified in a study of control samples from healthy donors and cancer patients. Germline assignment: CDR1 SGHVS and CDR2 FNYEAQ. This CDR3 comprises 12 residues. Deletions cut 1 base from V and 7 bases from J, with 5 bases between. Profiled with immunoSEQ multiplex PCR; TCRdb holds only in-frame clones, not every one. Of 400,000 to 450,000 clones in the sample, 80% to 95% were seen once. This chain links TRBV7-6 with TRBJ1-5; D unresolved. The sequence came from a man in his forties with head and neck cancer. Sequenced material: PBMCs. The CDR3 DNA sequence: TGTGCCAGCAGCTTAGGGGGACAGCCCCAGCATTTT. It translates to CASSLGGQPQHF.